The TCR beta chain described here comes from a study of T cells after yellow fever vaccination. The overall study: Low-cell-number fractions were prepared with SMART-Seq v4 Ultra Low Input.

From the 5' RACE reads, TCRdb called clonotypes with MiXCR, one entry per CDR3 protein. The data show 50,000 to 60,000 distinct CDR3 sequences, with approximately 5.5% seen just once and around a third held by the top ten. Broader study findings: Sorting of memory subsets on day 0 yielded almost no detectable vaccine-responding clonotypes. Just a small share of clonotypes turned up in the CD4 compartment as well as the CD8 compartment. FACS-sorted repertoires might harbor abundant contaminating clonotypes from the bulk population.

The sequencing used PBMCs, either bulk or a sorted T-cell subset (CD4+, CD8+, memory, or dextramer-sorted; not recorded which), collected on the day of the yellow fever booster vaccination. This TCR came from a man younger than 35 who received the YFV17D yellow fever vaccine.

The CDR3 region has the DNA TGTGCCAGCTCTCCAGGGTACGCCCCCTACAATGAGCAGTTCTTC. This sequence encodes CASSPGYAPYNEQFF. The chain joins TRBV18 to TRBJ2-1; D possibly corresponds to TRBD1 (5 bases). Germline loops: CDR1 KGHSH, CDR2 LQKENI. The CDR3 is 15 amino acids. Trimming shortened V by 6 bases and J by 2 bases, and 14 bases separated the two germline ends.